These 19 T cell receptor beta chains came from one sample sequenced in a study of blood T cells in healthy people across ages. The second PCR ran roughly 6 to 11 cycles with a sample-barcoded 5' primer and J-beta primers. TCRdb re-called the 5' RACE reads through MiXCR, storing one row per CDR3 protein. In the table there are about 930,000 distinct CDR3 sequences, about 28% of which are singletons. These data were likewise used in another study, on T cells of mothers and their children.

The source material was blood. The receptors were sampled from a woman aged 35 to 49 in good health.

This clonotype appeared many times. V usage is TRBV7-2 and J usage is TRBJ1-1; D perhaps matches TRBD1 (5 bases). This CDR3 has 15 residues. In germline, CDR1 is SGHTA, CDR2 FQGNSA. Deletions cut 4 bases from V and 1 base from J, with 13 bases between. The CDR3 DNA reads TGTGCCAGCAGCTGGCGCGGGACGGCGAACACTGAAGCTTTCTTT. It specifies CASSWRGTANTEAFF.

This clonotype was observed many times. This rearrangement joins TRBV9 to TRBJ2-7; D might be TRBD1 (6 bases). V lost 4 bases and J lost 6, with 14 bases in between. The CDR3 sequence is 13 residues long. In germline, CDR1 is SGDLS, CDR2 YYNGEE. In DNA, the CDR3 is TGTGCCAGCAGCACCCTGGGGGCGCGCGAGCAGTACTTC. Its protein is CASSTLGAREQYF.

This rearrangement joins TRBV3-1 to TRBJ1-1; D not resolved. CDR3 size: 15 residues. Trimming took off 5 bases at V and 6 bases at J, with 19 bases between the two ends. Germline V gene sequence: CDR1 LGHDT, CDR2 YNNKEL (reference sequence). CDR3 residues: CASSSGRINVAEAFF. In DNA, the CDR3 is TGTGCCAGCAGCTCCGGGAGGATCAACGTGGCTGAAGCTTTCTTT.

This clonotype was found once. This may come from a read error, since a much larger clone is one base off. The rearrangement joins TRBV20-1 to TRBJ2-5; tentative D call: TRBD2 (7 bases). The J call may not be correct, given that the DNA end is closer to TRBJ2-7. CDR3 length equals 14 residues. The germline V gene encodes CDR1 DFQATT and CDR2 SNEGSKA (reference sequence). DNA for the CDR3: TGCAGTGCTGGAGACAGGACTAGAGTGCGCGAGCAGTACTTC. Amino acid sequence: CSAGDRTRVREQYF.

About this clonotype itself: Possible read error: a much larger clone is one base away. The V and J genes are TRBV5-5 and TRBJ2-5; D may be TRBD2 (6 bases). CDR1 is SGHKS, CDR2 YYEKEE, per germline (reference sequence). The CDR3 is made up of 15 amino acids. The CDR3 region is CASSLAAGPQETPYF. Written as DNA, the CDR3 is TGTGCCAGCAGCTTGGCCGCGGGGCCCCAAGAGACCCCGTACTTC.

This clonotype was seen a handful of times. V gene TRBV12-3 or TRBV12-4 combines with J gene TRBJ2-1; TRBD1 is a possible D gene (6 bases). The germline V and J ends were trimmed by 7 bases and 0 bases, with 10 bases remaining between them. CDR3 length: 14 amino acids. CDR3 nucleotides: TGTGCCAGCACCATGACAGGCTCCTACAATGAGCAGTTCTTC. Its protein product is CASTMTGSYNEQFF.

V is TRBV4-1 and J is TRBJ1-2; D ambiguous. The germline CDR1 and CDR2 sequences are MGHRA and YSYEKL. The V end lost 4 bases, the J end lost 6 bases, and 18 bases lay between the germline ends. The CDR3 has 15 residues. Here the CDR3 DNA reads TGCGCCAGCAGCCGGTACTTAGCCGGGTCGGATGGCTACACCTTC. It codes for CASSRYLAGSDGYTF.

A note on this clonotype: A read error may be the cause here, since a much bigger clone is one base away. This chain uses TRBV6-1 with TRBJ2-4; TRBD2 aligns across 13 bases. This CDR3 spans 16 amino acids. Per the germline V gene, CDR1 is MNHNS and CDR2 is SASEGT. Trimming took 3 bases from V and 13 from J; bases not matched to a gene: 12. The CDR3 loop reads CASSDTTSGGANEQYF. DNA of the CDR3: TGTGCCAGCAGTGATACCACTAGCGGGGGGGCAAATGAGCAGTACTTC.

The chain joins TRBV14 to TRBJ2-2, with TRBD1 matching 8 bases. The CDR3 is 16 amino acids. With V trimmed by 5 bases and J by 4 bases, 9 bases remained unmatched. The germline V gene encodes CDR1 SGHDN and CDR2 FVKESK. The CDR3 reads CASSSGQGGVTGELFF. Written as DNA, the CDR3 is TGTGCCAGCAGCTCTGGACAGGGTGGAGTCACCGGGGAGCTGTTTTTT.

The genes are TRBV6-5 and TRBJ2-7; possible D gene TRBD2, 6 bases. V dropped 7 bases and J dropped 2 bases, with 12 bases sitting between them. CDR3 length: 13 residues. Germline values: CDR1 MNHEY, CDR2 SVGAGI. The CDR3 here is CASTTGETYEQYF. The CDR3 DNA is TGTGCCAGCACCACGGGGGAAACCTACGAGCAGTACTTC.

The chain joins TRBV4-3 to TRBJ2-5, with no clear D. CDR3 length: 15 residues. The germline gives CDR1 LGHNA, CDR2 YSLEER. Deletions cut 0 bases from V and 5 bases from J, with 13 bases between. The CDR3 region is CASSQEDGVGETQYF. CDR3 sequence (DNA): TGCGCCAGCAGCCAAGAGGATGGGGTCGGGGAGACCCAGTACTTC.

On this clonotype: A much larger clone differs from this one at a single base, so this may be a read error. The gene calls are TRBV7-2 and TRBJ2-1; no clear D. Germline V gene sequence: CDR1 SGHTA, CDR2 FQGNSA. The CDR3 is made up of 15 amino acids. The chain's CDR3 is CASSLAAFSYNEQIF. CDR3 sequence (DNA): TGTGCCAGCAGCTTAGCGGCTTTCTCCTACAATGAGCAGATCTTC. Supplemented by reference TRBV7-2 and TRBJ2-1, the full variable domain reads GAGVSQSPSNKVTEKGKDVELRCDPISGHTALYWYRQSLGQGLEFLIYFQGNSAPDKSGLPSDRFSAERTGGSVSTLTIQRTQQEDSAVYLCASSLAAFSYNEQIFGPGTRLTVL.

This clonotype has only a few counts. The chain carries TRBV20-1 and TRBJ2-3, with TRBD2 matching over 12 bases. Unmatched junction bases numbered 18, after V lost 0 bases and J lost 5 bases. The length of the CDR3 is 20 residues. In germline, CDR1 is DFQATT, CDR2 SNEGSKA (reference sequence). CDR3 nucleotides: TGCAGTGCTAGAGATGCTAGCGGGGGGGCCATAAAGGTTCCTGTAGATACGCAGTATTTT. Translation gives CSARDASGGAIKVPVDTQYF.

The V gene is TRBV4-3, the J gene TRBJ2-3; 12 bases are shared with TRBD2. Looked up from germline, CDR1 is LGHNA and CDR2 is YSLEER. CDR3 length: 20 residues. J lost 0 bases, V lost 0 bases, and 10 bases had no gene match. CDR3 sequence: CASSQDDWTSGAFSTDTQYF. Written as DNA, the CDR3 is TGCGCCAGCAGCCAAGATGATTGGACTAGCGGGGCCTTTAGCACAGATACGCAGTATTTT.

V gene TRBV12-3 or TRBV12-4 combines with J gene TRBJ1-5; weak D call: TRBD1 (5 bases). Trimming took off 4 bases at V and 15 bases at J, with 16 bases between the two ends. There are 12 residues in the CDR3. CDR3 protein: CASSSPGRGTHF. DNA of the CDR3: TGTGCCAGCAGTTCCCCGGGGAGGGGAACGCATTTT.

This CDR3 reads CASSIAPSGGAGTGELFF. For the CDR3, the DNA is TGTGCCAGTAGTATAGCCCCTAGCGGGGGGGCCGGCACCGGGGAGCTGTTTTTT. V and J are TRBV19 and TRBJ2-2, with TRBD2 matching 12 bases. The germline CDR1 and CDR2 sequences are LNHDA and SQIVND (reference sequence). The length of the CDR3 is 18 residues. V shed 1 base, J shed 4 bases, and the junction held 7 bases outside the gene matches.

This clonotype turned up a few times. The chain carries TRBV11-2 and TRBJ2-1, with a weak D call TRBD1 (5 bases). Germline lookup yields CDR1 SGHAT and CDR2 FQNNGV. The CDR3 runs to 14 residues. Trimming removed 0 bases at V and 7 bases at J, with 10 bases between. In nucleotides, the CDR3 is TGTGCCAGCAGCTTAGAGGGGCTGCGGAATGAGCAGTTCTTC. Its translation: CASSLEGLRNEQFF.

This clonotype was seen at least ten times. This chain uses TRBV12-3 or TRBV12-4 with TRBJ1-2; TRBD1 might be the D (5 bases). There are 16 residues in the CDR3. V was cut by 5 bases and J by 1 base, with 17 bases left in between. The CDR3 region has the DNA TGTGCCAGCAGTCCTCCGGGGCGGATAAATAACTATGGCTACACCTTC. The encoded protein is CASSPPGRINNYGYTF.

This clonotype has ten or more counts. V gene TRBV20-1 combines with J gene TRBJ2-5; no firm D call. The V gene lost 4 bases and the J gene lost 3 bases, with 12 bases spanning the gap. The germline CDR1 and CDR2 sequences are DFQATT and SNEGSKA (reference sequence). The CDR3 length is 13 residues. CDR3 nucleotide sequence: TGCAGTGCTACCCGCACGGCCAAAGAGACCCAGTACTTC. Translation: CSATRTAKETQYF.